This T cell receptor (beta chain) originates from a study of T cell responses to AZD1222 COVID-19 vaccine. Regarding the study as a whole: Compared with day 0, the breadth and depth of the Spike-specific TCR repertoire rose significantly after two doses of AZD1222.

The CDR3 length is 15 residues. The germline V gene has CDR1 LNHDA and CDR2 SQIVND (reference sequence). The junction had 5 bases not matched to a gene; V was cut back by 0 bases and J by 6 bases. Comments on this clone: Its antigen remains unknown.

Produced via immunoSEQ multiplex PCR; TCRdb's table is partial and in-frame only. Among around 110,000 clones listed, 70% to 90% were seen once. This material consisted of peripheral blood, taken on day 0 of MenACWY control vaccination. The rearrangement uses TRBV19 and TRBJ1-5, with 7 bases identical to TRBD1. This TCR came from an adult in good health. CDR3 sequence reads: CASSIDRDRFQPQHF. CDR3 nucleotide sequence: TGTGCCAGTAGTATAGATAGGGACAGATTTCAGCCCCAGCATTTT.